This T cell receptor beta chain was documented in a study of OX40 agonist ivuxolimab in advanced cancers. Study observations and caveats: Circulating CD4+ and CD8+ T cells showed clonal expansion by week 6 at 0.1 to 3.0 mg/kg. Among patients with partial responses at 0.1-3.0 mg/kg, clonal expansion was among the lowest.

TCRdb's copy holds only in-frame clones and misses some; the assay was immunoSEQ multiplex PCR. The sample has roughly 26,000 clones; 79% are singletons. Enrollment shut out patients with autoimmune disease history or systemic immunosuppression. To note about this clone: Its cognate antigen is unknown.

The sequencing here drew on CD4+ or CD8+ T cells sorted from blood, taken in a trial of the OX40 agonist ivuxolimab. This TCR came from an adult with an advanced solid tumor such as melanoma, head and neck, liver or kidney cancer.

DNA for the CDR3: TGTGCCAGCAGTTCCACTAGCGGAGTGAGTCCGTTCTTC. Translation: CASSSTSGVSPFF. The rearrangement links TRBV13 to TRBJ2-1, with TRBD2 matching 8 bases. The CDR3 covers 13 residues. The J segment lost 15 bases and the V segment lost 6 bases, leaving 13 bases of the junction unmatched. Germline values: CDR1 PRHDT, CDR2 FYEKMQ (reference sequence).